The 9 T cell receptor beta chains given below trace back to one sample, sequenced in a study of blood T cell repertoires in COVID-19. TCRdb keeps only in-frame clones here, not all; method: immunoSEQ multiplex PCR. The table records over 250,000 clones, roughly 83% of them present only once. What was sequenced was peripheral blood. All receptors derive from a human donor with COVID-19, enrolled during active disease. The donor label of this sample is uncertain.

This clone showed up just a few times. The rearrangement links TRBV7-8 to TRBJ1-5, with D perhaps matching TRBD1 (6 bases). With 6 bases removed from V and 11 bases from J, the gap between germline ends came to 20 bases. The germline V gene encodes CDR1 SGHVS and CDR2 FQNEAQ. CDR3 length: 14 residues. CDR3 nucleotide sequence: TGTGCCAGCAGTCCTCGCAGGGGCTACAGCGCCCAGCATTTT. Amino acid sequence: CASSPRRGYSAQHF. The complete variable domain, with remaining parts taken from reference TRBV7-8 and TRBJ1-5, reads GAGVSQSPRYKVAKRGQDVALRCDPISGHVSLFWYQQALGQGPEFLTYFQNEAQLDKSGLPSDRFFAERPEGSVSTLKIQRTQQEDSAVYLCASSPRRGYSAQHFGDGTRLSIL.

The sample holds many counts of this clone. As DNA, the CDR3 is TGTGCCAGCAGCTTCGCCCTCGCAGGTTTCTCTGGAAACACCATATATTTT. Protein sequence: CASSFALAGFSGNTIYF. V and J are TRBV7-2 and TRBJ1-3; no definite D call. The CDR3 has 17 amino acids. Germline V gives CDR1 SGHTA, CDR2 FQGNSA. V shed 3 bases and J shed 0 bases, with 15 bases lying between them.

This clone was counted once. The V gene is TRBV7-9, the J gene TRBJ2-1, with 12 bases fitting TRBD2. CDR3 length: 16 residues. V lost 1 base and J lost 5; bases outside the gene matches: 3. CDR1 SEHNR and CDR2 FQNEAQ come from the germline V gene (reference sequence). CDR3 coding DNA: TGTGCCAGCAGCTTAGGGCCTAGCGGGAGGGACAATGAGCAGTTCTTC. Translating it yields CASSLGPSGRDNEQFF.

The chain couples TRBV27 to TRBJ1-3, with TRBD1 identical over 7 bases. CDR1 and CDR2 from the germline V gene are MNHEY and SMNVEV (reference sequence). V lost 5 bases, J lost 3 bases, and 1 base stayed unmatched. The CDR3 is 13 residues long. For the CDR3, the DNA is TGTGCCAGCAGTCAGGGGGGTGGAAACACCATATATTTT. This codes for CASSQGGGNTIYF.

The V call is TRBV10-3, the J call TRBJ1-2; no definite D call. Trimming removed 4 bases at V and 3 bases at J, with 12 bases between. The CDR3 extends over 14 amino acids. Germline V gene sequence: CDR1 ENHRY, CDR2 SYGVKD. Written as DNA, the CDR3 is TGTGCCATCAGTGCGAGGGAACCCCACTATGGCTACACCTTC. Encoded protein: CAISAREPHYGYTF.

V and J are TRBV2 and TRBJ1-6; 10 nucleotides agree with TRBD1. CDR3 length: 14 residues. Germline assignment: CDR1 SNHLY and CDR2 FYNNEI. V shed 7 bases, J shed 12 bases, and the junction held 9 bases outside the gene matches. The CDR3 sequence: CASTEGQGYEPLHF. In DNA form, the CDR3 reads TGTGCCAGCACCGAGGGACAGGGGTATGAACCCCTCCACTTT. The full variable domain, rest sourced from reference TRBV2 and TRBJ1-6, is EPEVTQTPSHQVTQMGQEVILRCVPISNHLYFYWYRQILGQKVEFLVSFYNNEISEKSEIFDDQFSVERPDGSNFTLKIRSTKLEDSAMYFCASTEGQGYEPLHFGNGTRLTVT.

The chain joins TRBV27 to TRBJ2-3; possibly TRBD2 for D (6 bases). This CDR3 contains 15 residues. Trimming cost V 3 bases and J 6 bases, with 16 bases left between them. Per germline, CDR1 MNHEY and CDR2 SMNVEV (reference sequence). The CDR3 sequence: CASSLRDPSWDTQYF. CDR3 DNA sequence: TGTGCCAGCAGTTTGCGGGACCCGTCCTGGGATACGCAGTATTTT.

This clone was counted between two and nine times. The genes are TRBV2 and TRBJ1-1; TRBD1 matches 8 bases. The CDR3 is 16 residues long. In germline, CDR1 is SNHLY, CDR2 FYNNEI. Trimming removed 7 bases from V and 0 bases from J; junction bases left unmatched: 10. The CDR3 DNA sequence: TGTGCCAGCAAGATAGGACAGGGTAGTTTGAACACTGAAGCTTTCTTT. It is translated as CASKIGQGSLNTEAFF.

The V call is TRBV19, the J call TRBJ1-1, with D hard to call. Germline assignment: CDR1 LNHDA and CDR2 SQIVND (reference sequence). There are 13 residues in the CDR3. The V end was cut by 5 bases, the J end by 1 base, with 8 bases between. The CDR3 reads CASSLTENTEAFF. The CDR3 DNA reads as TGTGCCAGTAGTCTCACAGAGAACACTGAAGCTTTCTTT.